The clone carrying this T cell receptor (beta chain) was recorded many times. This CDR3 is built from 15 residues. Per the germline V gene, CDR1 is MNHEY and CDR2 is SMNVEV (reference sequence). The V gene end was trimmed by 5 bases and the J gene end by 9 bases; junction bases not matched to a gene: 13. The record originates from a study of T cells after yellow fever vaccination. MiXCR was run by TCRdb on the 5' RACE reads, yielding one entry per CDR3 protein. Of approximately 160,000 distinct CDR3 sequences listed, roughly 8.8% are singletons. The TCR was taken from a man aged 18 to 35 who received the YFV17D yellow fever vaccine. The sequences come from CD8+ T cells sorted from PBMCs, collected 45 days after the yellow fever booster vaccination. This chain links TRBV27 with TRBJ2-1; TRBD1 matches 7 bases. CDR3 loop: CASSINLDRAGEQFF. The CDR3 bases are TGTGCCAGCAGTATCAACCTTGACAGGGCTGGTGAGCAGTTCTTC.